The clone carrying this TCR beta chain was detected a few times. The data were obtained in a study of blood T cell repertoires in COVID-19. Study-level background: From T cells, B-cell-depleted T cells, or PBMCs came the material, which was cDNA or gDNA.

In the authors' methods: Reference gene primer amplification gave nucleated cell count estimates. Repertoires were generated with immunoSEQ multiplex PCR, while TCRdb's copy carries only in-frame clones and drops some. V and J calls and clone size are copied from that table; D and trimming were computed from the DNA. The profile shows 180,000 or so clones, 70% to 90% of them singletons. The CDR3 length is 15 residues. V dropped 5 bases and J dropped 0 bases, with 11 bases sitting between them. Germline V gene lookup returns CDR1 MNHEY and CDR2 SVGAGI. The sample comprised peripheral blood. The TCR sequence derives from a young man with acute or convalescent COVID-19. This rearrangement joins TRBV6-5 to TRBJ1-5; D is possibly TRBD1 (6 bases). CDR3 bases: TGTGCCAGCAGTCGGACAGCAGATAGCAATCAGCCCCAGCATTTT. This codes for CASSRTADSNQPQHF.